One sample yielded the 28 T cell receptor beta chains listed below, sequenced in a study of T cell responses to AZD1222 COVID-19 vaccine. The method was immunoSEQ multiplex PCR; TCRdb's version includes in-frame clones alone and lacks a portion of them. Here the sample spans 86,000 or so clones, around nine tenths being singletons. The source material was peripheral blood, sampled on day 0 of AZD1222 vaccination. These TCRs come from an adult in good health.

V gene TRBV13 combines with J gene TRBJ2-7; TRBD2 is a possible D gene (6 bases). This CDR3 has 15 residues. CDR1 and CDR2 from the germline V gene are PRHDT and FYEKMQ (reference sequence). V lost 1 base and J 0 bases, leaving 10 bases between the germline ends. The CDR3: CASSLAGELSYEQYF. The DNA of the CDR3 is TGTGCCAGCAGCTTAGCGGGGGAGCTCTCCTACGAGCAGTACTTC.

The gene calls are TRBV19 and TRBJ1-1, with D tentatively TRBD1 (6 bases). The V and J ends lost 3 bases and 7 bases respectively, with 12 bases between them. CDR3 size: 13 residues. The germline V gene encodes CDR1 LNHDA and CDR2 SQIVND (reference sequence). The CDR3: CASSIQGQGEAFF. The CDR3 DNA follows: TGTGCCAGTAGTATTCAGGGGCAAGGTGAAGCTTTCTTT.

The chain links TRBV28 to TRBJ2-7, with 12 bases aligning to TRBD2. In germline, CDR1 is MDHEN, CDR2 SYDVKM. CDR3 length: 15 amino acids. The trim removed 1 base at V and 6 bases at J, leaving 4 bases unmatched. The CDR3 DNA reads as TGTGCCAGCAGTTTATTCGAACTAGCGGGGGGCGAGCAGTACTTC. Translating gives CASSLFELAGGEQYF.

The chain combines TRBV29-1 with TRBJ2-3; D not certain. Trimming removed 4 bases from V and 3 bases from J, with 8 bases in between. This CDR3 is built from 12 residues. Germline loops: CDR1 SQVTM, CDR2 ANQGSEA. CDR3 DNA: TGCAGCGTTGCCAGCAGAACAGATACGCAGTATTTT. Its protein is CSVASRTDTQYF.

V gene TRBV30 combines with J gene TRBJ1-6; D not certain. Looked up from germline, CDR1 is GTSNPN and CDR2 is SVGIG (reference sequence). The CDR3 is made up of 14 amino acids. The V gene lost 0 bases and the J gene lost 2 bases, with 5 bases spanning the gap. The CDR3 coding sequence is TGTGCCTGGAGTGTACGGACCTATAATTCACCCCTCCACTTT. This encodes CAWSVRTYNSPLHF.

The chain uses TRBV6-4 and TRBJ2-3, with a weak D call TRBD2 (6 bases). The CDR3 contains 15 residues. Between the trimmed V and J ends, which lost 6 bases and 1 base, there was a span of 14 bases. Germline lookup yields CDR1 MRHNA and CDR2 SNTAGT. CDR3 in DNA: TGTGCCAGCAGCCCTGGGGGGTCTGGCACAGATACGCAGTATTTT. Translated: CASSPGGSGTDTQYF.

The V and J genes are TRBV5-1 and TRBJ2-1, with TRBD1 matching 7 bases. Germline trimming cut 3 bases from V and 10 bases from J; bases unmatched to any gene: 4. CDR3 size: 12 residues. Germline CDR1 reads SGHRS; CDR2 reads YFSETQ. As DNA, the CDR3 is TGCGCCAGCAGCTCAACAGGGGTCGAGCAGTTCTTC. Translated, it gives CASSSTGVEQFF. Combining the CDR3 with reference TRBV5-1 and TRBJ2-1 gives the whole variable domain KAGVTQTPRYLIKTRGQQVTLSCSPISGHRSVSWYQQTPGQGLQFLFEYFSETQRNKGNFPGRFSGRQFSNSRSEMNVSTLELGDSALYLCASSSTGVEQFFGPGTRLTVL.

The CDR3 region has the DNA TGTGCCAGCAGTGAGATCAGGTCTTCCGGCTACACCTTC. Translating it yields CASSEIRSSGYTF. The rearrangement uses TRBV6-1 and TRBJ1-2; D not resolved. Germline CDR1 and CDR2: MNHNS and SASEGT. The CDR3 is 13 amino acids. V gave up 3 bases and J gave up 8 bases, with 13 bases separating them.

The chain is built from TRBV5-4 and TRBJ1-1; 7 positions agree with TRBD1. The V gene end was trimmed by 3 bases and the J gene end by 0 bases; junction bases not matched to a gene: 8. This CDR3 contains 16 residues. From germline, CDR1 is SGHNT and CDR2 YYREEE (reference sequence). CDR3 region: CASSSGTATMNTEAFF. CDR3 sequence (DNA): TGTGCCAGCAGCTCCGGGACAGCTACCATGAACACTGAAGCTTTCTTT.

This chain links TRBV7-2 with TRBJ2-7; 7 bases line up with TRBD2. The germline gives CDR1 SGHTA, CDR2 FQGNSA. Unmatched junction bases numbered 8, after V lost 5 bases and J lost 1 base. The CDR3 contains 15 residues. The CDR3 DNA sequence: TGTGCCAGCAGCCTCTTTCGGGGGGAATCCTACGAGCAGTACTTC. Protein product: CASSLFRGESYEQYF.

This chain joins TRBV19 and TRBJ1-1; 9 bases agree with TRBD1. Trimming took 2 bases from V and 3 from J; bases not matched to a gene: 10. The CDR3 loop spans 17 amino acids. Germline-derived CDR1 and CDR2 are LNHDA and SQIVND (reference sequence). CDR3 nucleotides: TGTGCCAGTAGTATAAGGTTACAGGGGGCTGGGGACACTGAAGCTTTCTTT. Translated: CASSIRLQGAGDTEAFF.

The chain employs TRBV12-5 and TRBJ2-1; 9 positions match TRBD1. The germline CDR1 and CDR2 sequences are LGHNT and FRNRAP. The trim removed 3 bases at V and 7 bases at J, leaving 7 bases unmatched. The CDR3 is made up of 15 amino acids. CDR3 sequence (DNA): TGTGCTAGTGGTTTCTCCGGGGACAGGGTTAATGAGCAGTTCTTC. Translated, it gives CASGFSGDRVNEQFF.

This chain joins TRBV3-1 (or the pseudogene TRBV3-2) and TRBJ2-1; 8 bases agree with TRBD2. The trim removed 1 base at V and 0 bases at J, leaving 2 bases unmatched. Germline CDR1 is LGHDT and CDR2 is YNNKEL (reference sequence). The CDR3 spans 16 residues. The CDR3 coding sequence is TGTGCCAGCAGCCAAGGCGGGGGGAGCTCCTACAATGAGCAGTTCTTC. Encoded protein: CASSQGGGSSYNEQFF.

V is TRBV5-1 and J is TRBJ2-1; D possibly uses TRBD1 or TRBD2 (5 bases each). The CDR3 sequence is 14 residues long. Germline assignment: CDR1 SGHRS and CDR2 YFSETQ. V shed 1 base and J shed 10 bases, with 15 bases lying between them. The CDR3 bases are TGCGCCAGCAGCTTGTGGGAAGGGGACGTGGAGCAGTTCTTC. Its protein product is CASSLWEGDVEQFF.

J is TRBJ2-7 and V is TRBV19; D call uncertain. CDR1 is LNHDA and CDR2 is SQIVND in the germline V gene (reference sequence). This CDR3 is built from 13 residues. V was pared by 7 bases and J by 3 bases, with 13 bases between. CDR3 coding DNA: TGTGCCAGTAAATTGGACGGTGGCTACGAGCAGTACTTC. Translating it yields CASKLDGGYEQYF.

The rearrangement uses TRBV6-5 and TRBJ2-7; no clear D. Trimming took off 0 bases at V and 7 bases at J, with 4 bases between the two ends. CDR1 is MNHEY and CDR2 is SVGAGI in the germline V gene. The CDR3 totals 11 residues. CDR3: CASSYSNEQYF. In nucleotides, the CDR3 is TGTGCCAGCAGTTACTCGAATGAGCAGTACTTC.

The chain recombines TRBV11-3 with TRBJ2-5; TRBD1 is a possible D gene (6 bases). The CDR3 contains 18 residues. Germline-derived CDR1 and CDR2 are SGHNT and YENEEA. Trimming stripped 3 bases from V and 2 bases from J, with 22 bases between. The CDR3 bases are TGTGCCAGCAGCTTGGGCCGACAGGCCGGATCGGTTCAAGAGACCCAGTACTTC. Translating it yields CASSLGRQAGSVQETQYF.

This clone was counted once. The chain employs TRBV7-2 and TRBJ2-3; 14 bases align to TRBD2. The V and J ends lost 1 base and 0 bases, in that order; junction bases with no gene match: 6. Germline V lookup: CDR1 SGHTA, CDR2 FQGNSA. The CDR3 extends over 19 amino acids. The CDR3 nucleotides are TGTGCCAGCAGCTTAGTGGGGACTAGCGGGAGACGTAGCACAGATACGCAGTATTTT. This encodes CASSLVGTSGRRSTDTQYF.

This chain links TRBV19 with TRBJ1-5; D is undetermined. The CDR3 runs to 13 residues. The V and J ends lost 3 bases and 5 bases respectively, with 8 bases between them. Per germline, CDR1 LNHDA and CDR2 SQIVND (reference sequence). The CDR3, as DNA: TGTGCCAGTAGTATCGGTCGGGATCAGCCCCAGCATTTT. Translating it yields CASSIGRDQPQHF.

The chain combines TRBV2 with TRBJ2-1; TRBD2 matches at 9 bases. Germline trimming cut 7 bases from V and 7 bases from J; bases unmatched to any gene: 8. The CDR3 spans 14 residues. Germline CDR1 and CDR2: SNHLY and FYNNEI. The CDR3 region is CASIITSGRNEQFF. CDR3 DNA: TGTGCCAGCATTATTACTAGCGGGCGGAATGAGCAGTTCTTC. Full variable domain (outside the CDR3, taken from reference TRBV2 and TRBJ2-1): EPEVTQTPSHQVTQMGQEVILRCVPISNHLYFYWYRQILGQKVEFLVSFYNNEISEKSEIFDDQFSVERPDGSNFTLKIRSTKLEDSAMYFCASIITSGRNEQFFGPGTRLTVL.

This clone was counted a single time. V gene TRBV7-2 combines with J gene TRBJ1-5; 7 bases are a match to TRBD1. The trim removed 2 bases at V and 2 bases at J, leaving 6 bases unmatched. The V gene's germline CDR1 is SGHTA and CDR2 FQGNSA. CDR3 size: 16 residues. CDR3 in amino acids: CASSLRGGAGNQPQHF. DNA for the CDR3: TGTGCCAGCAGCTTAAGAGGGGGCGCCGGCAATCAGCCCCAGCATTTT.

This clone was counted a single time. The V call is TRBV6-5, the J call TRBJ1-6; D unclear. Germline CDR1 is MNHEY and CDR2 is SVGAGI. This CDR3 spans 14 amino acids. Trimming took off 7 bases at V and 10 bases at J, with 17 bases between the two ends. As DNA, the CDR3 is TGTGCCAGCACGTTACGGGTGGATGACTCACCCCTCCACTTT. Protein product: CASTLRVDDSPLHF.

This sequence joins TRBV4-1 and TRBJ1-2; TRBD1 matches 7 bases. The V gene's germline CDR1 is MGHRA and CDR2 YSYEKL. This CDR3 is 15 amino acids long. V shed 1 base and J 4 bases; nucleotides not matched to a gene: 6. CDR3 DNA: TGCGCCAGCAGCCAAGGAGACAGGGCCTTCTATGGCTACACCTTC. As protein: CASSQGDRAFYGYTF.

The chain combines TRBV19 with TRBJ2-7, with D possibly called TRBD1 or TRBD2 (5 bases each). The CDR3 has 13 residues. The germline V gene encodes CDR1 LNHDA and CDR2 SQIVND (reference sequence). The V end lost 8 bases, the J end lost 2 bases, and 13 bases lay between the germline ends. The CDR3 spells CASGGFRAYEQYF. The CDR3 bases are TGTGCCAGTGGGGGATTTCGGGCCTACGAGCAGTACTTC.

The genes are TRBV9 and TRBJ1-3; 9 bases are a match to TRBD1. Germline V lookup: CDR1 SGDLS, CDR2 YYNGEE. This CDR3 contains 16 residues. The junction had 8 bases not matched to a gene; V was cut back by 3 bases and J by 4 bases. CDR3 sequence reads: CASSDRDRVGGNTIYF. The CDR3 DNA sequence: TGTGCCAGCAGCGACCGGGACAGGGTAGGAGGAAACACCATATATTTT. Variable domain in full (rest from reference TRBV9 and TRBJ1-3): DSGVTQTPKHLITATGQRVTLRCSPRSGDLSVYWYQQSLDQGLQFLIQYYNGEERAKGNILERFSAQQFPDLHSELNLSSLELGDSALYFCASSDRDRVGGNTIYFGEGSWLTVV.

The rearrangement uses TRBV28 and TRBJ2-2; D remains ambiguous. Germline CDR1 MDHEN, CDR2 SYDVKM. The CDR3 is 13 amino acids. V lost 5 bases to trimming and J lost 1 base, with 5 bases between them. The CDR3 sequence: CASSAGNTGELFF. Written as DNA, the CDR3 is TGTGCCAGCAGTGCAGGGAACACCGGGGAGCTGTTTTTT.

The chain recombines TRBV4-1 with TRBJ2-1; D gene uncertain. CDR1 and CDR2 (germline): MGHRA, YSYEKL. The CDR3 is made up of 11 amino acids. The V end was cut by 1 base, the J end by 11 bases, with 6 bases between. The CDR3 spells CASSQGPQQFF. CDR3 nucleotide sequence: TGCGCCAGCAGCCAAGGCCCCCAGCAGTTCTTC.

The chain recombines TRBV28 with TRBJ1-4; 8 bases agree with TRBD1. This CDR3 contains 14 residues. Germline assignment: CDR1 MDHEN and CDR2 SYDVKM. V lost 3 bases, J lost 11 bases, and 8 bases stayed unmatched. The CDR3 loop is CASSFSGTGPKLFF. DNA of the CDR3: TGTGCCAGCAGTTTCTCCGGGACAGGCCCTAAACTGTTTTTT.